The T cell receptor (beta chain) described here comes from a study of T cell responses to AZD1222 COVID-19 vaccine. The CDR3 has 12 residues. Per the germline V gene, CDR1 is ENHRY and CDR2 is SYGVKD. V lost 10 bases, J lost 0 bases, and 9 bases lay in between. Produced via immunoSEQ multiplex PCR; TCRdb's table is partial and in-frame only. This sample has 95,000 to 110,000 clones, with roughly 87% found just once. This clonotype was sampled from an adult who received the AZD1222 COVID-19 vaccine. Specimen: peripheral blood, collected 28 days after the second AZD1222 dose. The chain employs TRBV10-3 and TRBJ2-5, with a possible D match to TRBD1 (6 bases). The CDR3 DNA is TGTGCCACTGGACAGAACCAAGAGACCCAGTACTTC. This codes for CATGQNQETQYF.